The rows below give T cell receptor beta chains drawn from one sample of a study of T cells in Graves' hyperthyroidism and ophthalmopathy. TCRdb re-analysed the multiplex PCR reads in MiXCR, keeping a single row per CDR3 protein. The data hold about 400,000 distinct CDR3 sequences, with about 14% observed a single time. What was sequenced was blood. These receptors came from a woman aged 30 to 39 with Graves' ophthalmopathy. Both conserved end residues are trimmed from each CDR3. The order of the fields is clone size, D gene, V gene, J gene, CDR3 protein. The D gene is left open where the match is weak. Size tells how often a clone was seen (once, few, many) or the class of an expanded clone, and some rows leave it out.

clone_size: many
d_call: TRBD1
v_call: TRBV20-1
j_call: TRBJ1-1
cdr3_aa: SAREVDRDTEAF

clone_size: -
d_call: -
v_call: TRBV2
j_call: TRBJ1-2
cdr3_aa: ASSSTTPALYDYT

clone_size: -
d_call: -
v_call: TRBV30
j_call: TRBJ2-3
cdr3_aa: AWSVLLNTDTQY

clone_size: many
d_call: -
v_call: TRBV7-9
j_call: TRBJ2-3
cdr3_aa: ASSLGLRDITDTQY

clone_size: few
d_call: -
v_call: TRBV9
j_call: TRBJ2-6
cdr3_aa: ASSGWGANVLT

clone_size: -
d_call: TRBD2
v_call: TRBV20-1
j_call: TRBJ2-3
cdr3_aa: SAGEGLPTDTQY

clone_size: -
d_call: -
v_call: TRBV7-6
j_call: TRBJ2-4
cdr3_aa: ASSFGATGKNIQY

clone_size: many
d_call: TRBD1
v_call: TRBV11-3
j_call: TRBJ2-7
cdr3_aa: ASSSSGQGLTSYEQY

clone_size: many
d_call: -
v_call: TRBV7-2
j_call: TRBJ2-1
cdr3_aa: ASSWATAPNEQF

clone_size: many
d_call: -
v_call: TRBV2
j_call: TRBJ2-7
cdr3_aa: ASRPPQDVFFLEQY

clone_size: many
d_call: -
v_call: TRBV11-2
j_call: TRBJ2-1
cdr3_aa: ASSLAEYNEQF

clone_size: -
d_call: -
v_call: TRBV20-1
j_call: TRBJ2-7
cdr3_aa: SPRGRYEQY

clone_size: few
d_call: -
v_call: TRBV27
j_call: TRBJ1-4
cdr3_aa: ASSLLGAREKLF

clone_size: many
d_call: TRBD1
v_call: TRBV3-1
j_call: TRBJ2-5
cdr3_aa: ASSQDVTGKGETQY

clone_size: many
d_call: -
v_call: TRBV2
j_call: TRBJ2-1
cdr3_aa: ASSDGRDYNEQF

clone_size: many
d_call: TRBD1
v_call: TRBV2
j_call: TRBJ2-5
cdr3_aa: ASSRQGAVQETQY

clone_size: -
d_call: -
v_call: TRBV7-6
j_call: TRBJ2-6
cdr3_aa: ASSLVGNSGANVLT

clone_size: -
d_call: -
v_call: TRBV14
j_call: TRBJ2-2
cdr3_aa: ASSVGRGNTGELF

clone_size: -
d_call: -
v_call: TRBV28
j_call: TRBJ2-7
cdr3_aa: ASREAKGPYEQY

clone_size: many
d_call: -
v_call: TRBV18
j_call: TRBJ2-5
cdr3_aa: ASSPPTSGQETQY

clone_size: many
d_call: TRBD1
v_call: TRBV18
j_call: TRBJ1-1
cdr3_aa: ASSPYSGTGYTEAF

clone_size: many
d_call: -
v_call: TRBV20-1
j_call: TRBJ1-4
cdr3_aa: SASRMGQVVWENEKLF

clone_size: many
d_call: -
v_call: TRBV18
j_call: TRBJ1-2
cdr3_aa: ASSPPITEDYGYT

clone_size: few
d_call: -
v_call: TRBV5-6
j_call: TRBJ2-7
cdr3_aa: ASSLMTRGSYEQY

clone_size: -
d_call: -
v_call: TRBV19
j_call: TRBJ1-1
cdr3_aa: ASSLGGFAEAF

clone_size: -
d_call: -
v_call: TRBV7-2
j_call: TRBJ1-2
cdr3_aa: ASSLVESDYGYT

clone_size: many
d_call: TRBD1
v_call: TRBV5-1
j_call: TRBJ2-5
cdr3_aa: ASSWAQQGLRAETQY

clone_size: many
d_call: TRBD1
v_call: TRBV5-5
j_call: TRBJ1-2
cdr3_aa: ASSLRTGLNGYT

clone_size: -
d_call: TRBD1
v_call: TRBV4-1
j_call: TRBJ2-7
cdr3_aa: ASSQGAGGYEQY

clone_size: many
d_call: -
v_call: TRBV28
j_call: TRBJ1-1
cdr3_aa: ASSPPPPNTEAF

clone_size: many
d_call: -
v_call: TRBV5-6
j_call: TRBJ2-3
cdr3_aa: ASSDRADTQY

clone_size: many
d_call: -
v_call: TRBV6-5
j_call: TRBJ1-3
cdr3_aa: ASSYSRRLGQTRRNTIY

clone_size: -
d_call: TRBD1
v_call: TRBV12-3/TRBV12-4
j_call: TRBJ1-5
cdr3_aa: ASSLTGVRDQPQH